The 15 T cell receptor beta chains below were found in one sample sequenced in a study of blood T cell repertoires in COVID-19. Only in-frame clones appear in the TCRdb table, and some are missing; sequencing was by immunoSEQ multiplex PCR. There are 60,000 to 65,000 clones in the sample; more than 75% occur only once, and under 7% lies in the top ten. The specimen sequenced was peripheral blood. These receptors were taken from a human donor in a cohort sampled during active COVID-19.

This clone was seen a few times. CDR3 amino acids: CASSSRGTGSSGNTIYF. For the CDR3, the DNA is TGTGCCAGCAGCTCACGGGGGACAGGGTCCTCCGGAAACACCATATATTTT. The chain recombines TRBV7-6 with TRBJ1-3, with TRBD1 matching over 9 bases. The CDR3 is 17 residues long. CDR1 and CDR2 from the germline V gene are SGHVS and FNYEAQ. The trim removed 4 bases at V and 4 bases at J, leaving 11 bases unmatched. The full variable domain, with the rest looked up from reference TRBV7-6 and TRBJ1-3, is GAGVSQSPRYKVTKRGQDVALRCDPISGHVSLYWYRQALGQGPEFLTYFNYEAQQDKSGLPNDRFSAERPEGSISTLTIQRTEQRDSAMYRCASSSRGTGSSGNTIYFGEGSWLTVV.

This chain uses TRBV3-1 (or the pseudogene TRBV3-2) with TRBJ2-1; 9 nucleotides agree with TRBD2. Germline V CDR1 and CDR2: LGHDT, YNNKEL (reference sequence). Trimming took 2 bases from V and 10 from J; bases not matched to a gene: 3. This CDR3 contains 13 residues. The CDR3 DNA reads as TGTGCCAGCAGCCAAAATAGCGGGGGAGAGCAGTTCTTC. Translating gives CASSQNSGGEQFF.

In DNA form, the CDR3 reads TGTGCCAGCAGTGACGGACAACCTCCGGGACAGAGAGATTCCTACGAGCAGTACTTC. Translating gives CASSDGQPPGQRDSYEQYF. The chain combines TRBV6-4 with TRBJ2-7; 7 nucleotides match TRBD1. Germline trimming cut 2 bases from V and 1 base from J; bases unmatched to any gene: 17. The CDR3 extends over 19 amino acids. Germline V gene lookup returns CDR1 MRHNA and CDR2 SNTAGT.

J is TRBJ1-1 and V is TRBV30; 7 bases agree with TRBD1. Losses at the gene ends were 3 bases for V and 4 bases for J; bases not matched to a gene: 8. The CDR3 has 14 residues. The V gene's germline CDR1 is GTSNPN and CDR2 SVGIG (reference sequence). For the CDR3, the DNA is TGTGCCTGGAGGCCCGGGACAGCAATCACTGAAGCTTTCTTT. Protein product: CAWRPGTAITEAFF.

The J gene is TRBJ1-2, the V gene TRBV3-1 (or the pseudogene TRBV3-2), with D unclear. CDR3 length equals 15 residues. V was clipped by 1 base and J by 1 base, with 10 bases between them. Germline-derived CDR1 and CDR2 are LGHDT and YNNKEL (reference sequence). The CDR3 nucleotides read TGTGCCAGCAGCCAAGCCTCGGCGGGTAACTATGGCTACACCTTC. Translated, it gives CASSQASAGNYGYTF.

This clone was recorded only once. The chain has TRBV3-1 (or the pseudogene TRBV3-2) and TRBJ1-1, with 9 bases that match TRBD1. Trimming cost V 4 bases and J 4 bases; bases outside gene matches: 7. This CDR3 is built from 15 residues. Germline V gives CDR1 LGHDT, CDR2 YNNKEL (reference sequence). DNA for the CDR3: TGTGCCAGCAGCCCCTCACAGGGGGCGGCCACTGAAGCTTTCTTT. Amino acid sequence: CASSPSQGAATEAFF.

This clone was observed a handful of times. The chain carries TRBV7-2 and TRBJ2-6; 8 bases are shared with TRBD1. With 6 bases clipped from V and 0 bases from J, the junction kept 7 bases outside the gene matches. The CDR3 loop spans 17 amino acids. The germline gives CDR1 SGHTA, CDR2 FQGNSA. The CDR3 coding sequence is TGTGCCAGCAGTCGGGACAGGCCCCTCTCTGGGGCCAACGTCCTGACTTTC. It encodes CASSRDRPLSGANVLTF.

This CDR3 reads CASSNGQPYEQYF. Written as DNA, the CDR3 is TGTGCCAGCAGCAATGGACAGCCCTACGAGCAGTACTTC. The genes are TRBV11-2 and TRBJ2-7, with D maybe TRBD1 (6 bases). The CDR3 covers 13 residues. Germline values: CDR1 SGHAT, CDR2 FQNNGV. V lost 5 bases, J lost 2 bases, and 10 bases lay in between.

The V call is TRBV2, the J call TRBJ2-2; 10 nucleotides line up with TRBD1. The CDR3 has 17 residues. Trimming took 3 bases from V and 0 from J; bases not matched to a gene: 4. The germline gives CDR1 SNHLY, CDR2 FYNNEI. CDR3 sequence (DNA): TGTGCCAGCAGTGACCCCGGGACAGGGGCGAACACCGGGGAGCTGTTTTTT. This translates into CASSDPGTGANTGELFF.

The rearrangement uses TRBV27 and TRBJ2-2, with a weak D call TRBD2 (6 bases). The CDR3 runs to 14 residues. The V end was cut by 2 bases, the J end by 5 bases, with 9 bases between. Germline V gene data show CDR1 as MNHEY and CDR2 as SMNVEV (reference sequence). CDR3 region: CASSLAGRTGELFF. The CDR3 DNA follows: TGTGCCAGCAGTTTAGCGGGGCGGACCGGGGAGCTGTTTTTT.

This clone was seen many times. The chain couples TRBV2 to TRBJ2-3; 13 bases line up with TRBD2. Germline V gene data show CDR1 as SNHLY and CDR2 as FYNNEI. The junction had 2 bases not matched to a gene; V was cut back by 6 bases and J by 5 bases. CDR3 length: 14 residues. The CDR3, as DNA: TGTGCCAGCAGCAGGACTAGCGGGGGAGATACGCAGTATTTT. Translating gives CASSRTSGGDTQYF.

This chain connects TRBV29-1 to TRBJ1-2, with a tentative D call TRBD1 (6 bases). V shed 1 base and J shed 5 bases, with 23 bases lying between them. The CDR3 spans 17 residues. Germline V lookup: CDR1 SQVTM, CDR2 ANQGSEA. The CDR3 spells CSVEVRLRTDPDYGYTF. The CDR3 coding sequence is TGCAGCGTTGAAGTTCGCTTGAGGACAGACCCAGATTATGGCTACACCTTC.

This chain joins TRBV10-3 and TRBJ2-3, with TRBD1 as a possible D gene (6 bases). In germline, CDR1 is ENHRY, CDR2 SYGVKD. The CDR3 contains 14 residues. V was shortened by 4 bases and J by 0 bases, with 8 bases between the two germline ends. The CDR3 region has the DNA TGTGCCATCAGTGTTGGGACAAGCACAGATACGCAGTATTTT. It specifies CAISVGTSTDTQYF.

The chain has TRBV18 and TRBJ1-3, with D tentatively TRBD1 (6 bases). Germline V lookup: CDR1 KGHSH, CDR2 LQKENI. The CDR3 sequence is 17 residues long. V was clipped by 6 bases and J by 0 bases, with 18 bases between them. CDR3 residues: CASSPSSPRGSGNTIYF. The CDR3, as DNA: TGTGCCAGCTCGCCATCAAGTCCCAGGGGCTCTGGAAACACCATATATTTT.

The V gene is TRBV4-3, the J gene TRBJ2-1; 9 nucleotides line up with TRBD2. Germline trimming cut 4 bases from V and 10 bases from J; bases unmatched to any gene: 8. Germline CDR1 LGHNA, CDR2 YSLEER. The CDR3 runs to 14 residues. The CDR3 bases are TGCGCCAGCAGCCGTAGCGGGGGCGGGCGCGAGCAGTTCTTC. Residues: CASSRSGGGREQFF.